A selection of T cell receptor beta chains follows, all from one sample in a study of response to subunit inactivated influenza vaccine. TCRdb fed the RT-PCR reads into MiXCR, producing one record per CDR3 protein. The data hold under 950,000 distinct CDR3 sequences, with 21% observed a single time. Source: PBMCs from blood, taken around 5 days after vaccination. These receptors came from a man in his fifties or sixties who received an inactivated influenza vaccine. The CDR3 runs from the conserved cysteine through the conserved F or W. The order of the fields is CDR3 protein, V gene, J gene.

CDR3 protein: CASSLNRGNTEAFF
V gene: TRBV12-3/TRBV12-4
J gene: TRBJ1-1

CDR3 protein: CSAGTGQGAQPQHF
V gene: TRBV20-1
J gene: TRBJ1-5

CDR3 protein: CASGLAGENTDTQYF
V gene: TRBV5-6
J gene: TRBJ2-3

CDR3 protein: CASSENNSYEQYF
V gene: TRBV2
J gene: TRBJ2-7

CDR3 protein: CASSPRVNTEAFF
V gene: TRBV12-3/TRBV12-4
J gene: TRBJ1-1

CDR3 protein: CASSAPSGQGPYEQYF
V gene: TRBV6-1
J gene: TRBJ2-7

CDR3 protein: CASSVGLAGVTDTQYF
V gene: TRBV9
J gene: TRBJ2-3

CDR3 protein: CSVARRAEQFF
V gene: TRBV29-1
J gene: TRBJ2-1

CDR3 protein: CASSPQGLMGYGYTF
V gene: TRBV18
J gene: TRBJ1-2

CDR3 protein: CSVAKGISGYEQYF
V gene: TRBV29-1
J gene: TRBJ2-7

CDR3 protein: CASSFGGRGGEKLFF
V gene: TRBV7-2
J gene: TRBJ1-4

CDR3 protein: CASSPSGGMEYF
V gene: TRBV12-3/TRBV12-4
J gene: TRBJ2-7

CDR3 protein: CASSKTGTGFYEQYF
V gene: TRBV12-3/TRBV12-4
J gene: TRBJ2-7

CDR3 protein: CASSLADYQQFF
V gene: TRBV7-9
J gene: TRBJ2-1

CDR3 protein: CASSYTRTHRGTDTQYF
V gene: TRBV12-3/TRBV12-4
J gene: TRBJ2-3

CDR3 protein: CASSILQGIPTGEQFF
V gene: TRBV11-2
J gene: TRBJ2-1

CDR3 protein: CASSPLARGAGYEQYF
V gene: TRBV5-1
J gene: TRBJ2-7

CDR3 protein: CASIPGPRGNTDTQYF
V gene: TRBV5-1
J gene: TRBJ2-3

CDR3 protein: CAIGSSGRGDTDTQYF
V gene: TRBV10-3
J gene: TRBJ2-3